These T cell receptor beta chains were read from a single sample in a study of graft-versus-host responses after intestinal transplantation. Their antigens remain unidentified. Clones were read by immunoSEQ multiplex PCR, and TCRdb kept only the in-frame ones, dropping some. The sample has around 100,000 clones; 85% to 95% are singletons. The starting material was unstimulated CD4+ T cells sorted from spleen or lymph node cells, obtained before transplant. Every receptor here comes from a human donor who was the organ donor for an intestinal transplant. Each CDR3 is given with its conserved first and last residue. The D gene is left open where the match is weak. Part of the rows lack a size; the others show once, few, many or a class for expanded clones.

CDR3,DNA,V,D,size,J
CASSSGLASDTQYF,TGTGCCAGCAGCTCCGGACTAGCATCGGATACGCAGTATTTT,TRBV7-7,TRBD2,.,TRBJ2-3
CATSSFLLQGNEQYF,TGTGCCACCAGCAGCTTCCTATTACAGGGGAACGAGCAGTACTTC,TRBV15,TRBD1,.,TRBJ2-7
CASTTGPGQGYEQYF,TGCGCCAGCACCACTGGTCCGGGACAGGGCTACGAGCAGTACTTC,TRBV5-1,TRBD1,.,TRBJ2-7
CASSPGGSEQYF,TGCGCCAGCAGTCCTGGGGGATCCGAGCAGTACTTC,TRBV10-1,.,.,TRBJ2-7
CATSRDGMSWVGTDTQYF,TGTGCCACCAGCAGAGATGGAATGAGCTGGGTCGGCACAGATACGCAGTATTTT,TRBV15,.,.,TRBJ2-3
CAIRLAGGDTQYF,TGTGCCATCAGACTAGCGGGAGGGGATACGCAGTATTTT,TRBV10-3,TRBD2,.,TRBJ2-3
CASSIRGGLTGELFF,TGTGCCAGTAGTATTCGGGGTGGCCTCACCGGGGAGCTGTTTTTT,TRBV19,.,.,TRBJ2-2
CASSQGQGNIQYF,TGCGCCAGCAGCCAAGGACAGGGAAACATTCAGTACTTC,TRBV4-3,TRBD1,.,TRBJ2-4
CASSEDYSWVTGELFF,TGTGCCAGCAGTGAAGACTACTCTTGGGTCACCGGGGAGCTGTTTTTC,TRBV2,.,.,TRBJ2-2
CASSFRGSSYEQYF,TGCGCCAGCAGCTTCAGGGGGTCCTCCTACGAGCAGTACTTC,TRBV5-1,TRBD1,.,TRBJ2-7
CASSEGAGANVLTF,TGTGCCAGCAGTGAGGGGGCTGGGGCCAACGTCCTGACTTTC,TRBV25-1,.,.,TRBJ2-6
CATSRDPMGQKYEQYF,TGTGCCACCAGCAGAGACCCGATGGGGCAGAAGTACGAGCAGTACTTC,TRBV15,.,.,TRBJ2-7
CASSLRGEDTQYF,TGTGCCAGCAGCCTCAGGGGCGAAGATACGCAGTATTTT,TRBV11-2,.,.,TRBJ2-3
CASSFYRNTGELFF,TGTGCCAGCAGCTTTTACAGGAACACCGGGGAGCTGTTTTTT,TRBV7-8,.,few,TRBJ2-2
CASSYEGGGAEKLFF,TGTGCCAGCAGTTACGAGGGAGGAGGGGCTGAAAAACTGTTTTTT,TRBV6-5,.,.,TRBJ1-4
CASSLAGGAGANVLTF,TGTGCCAGCAGCTTAGCGGGGGGTGCTGGGGCCAACGTCCTGACTTTC,TRBV7-2,.,.,TRBJ2-6
CASSPSGNRNQPQHF,TGTGCCAGCTCCCCGTCAGGGAACCGCAATCAGCCCCAGCATTTT,TRBV18,.,once,TRBJ1-5
CASSLVRSSPRNEQFF,TGTGCCAGCAGCTTAGTCCGTAGCTCCCCTAGGAATGAGCAGTTCTTC,TRBV7-2,.,once,TRBJ2-1
CAISRDKAYEQYF,TGTGCCATCAGCCGGGACAAAGCCTACGAGCAGTACTTC,TRBV10-3,.,.,TRBJ2-7
CAISESLETQYF,TGTGCCATCAGTGAGTCGCTAGAGACCCAGTACTTC,TRBV10-3,.,.,TRBJ2-5
CASSLAGVGEQYF,TGCGCCAGCAGTTTAGCGGGAGTAGGGGAGCAGTACTTC,TRBV10-2,TRBD2,.,TRBJ2-7
CASSIEPEKLFF,TGTGCCAGTAGTATCGAGCCTGAAAAACTGTTTTTT,TRBV19,.,.,TRBJ1-4
CASSYDLNTEAFF,TGTGCCAGCAGTTACGACTTGAACACTGAAGCTTTCTTT,TRBV6-5,.,.,TRBJ1-1
CASSKKAGYRSTEAFF,TGTGCCAGCAGTAAGAAGGCAGGGTATAGGAGCACTGAAGCTTTCTTT,TRBV27,.,.,TRBJ1-1
CASKGQGKTEAFF,TGTGCCAGCAAAGGACAGGGGAAGACTGAAGCTTTCTTT,TRBV6-1,TRBD1,.,TRBJ1-1
CASSTSGRFGTGELFF,TGTGCCAGCAGCACGAGCGGGAGGTTTGGCACCGGGGAGCTGTTTTTT,TRBV13,TRBD2,few,TRBJ2-2
CASSLGSGGGYGYTF,TGTGCCAGCAGCTTGGGTTCAGGGGGCGGCTATGGCTACACCTTC,TRBV5-4,TRBD1,.,TRBJ1-2
CASSEGGSYYEQYF,TGTGCCAGCAGTGAAGGGGGCAGTTACTACGAGCAGTACTTC,TRBV6-1,.,.,TRBJ2-7
CATRGSGYEQYF,TGTGCCACCCGAGGGTCGGGCTACGAGCAGTACTTC,TRBV6-1,.,.,TRBJ2-7
CASSRDRAAYGYTF,TGTGCCAGCAGCAGGGACAGGGCCGCCTATGGCTACACCTTC,TRBV11-2,TRBD1,.,TRBJ1-2
CASSSRVERGKLSGNTIYF,TGTGCCAGCAGCTCCCGCGTCGAGAGAGGGAAACTCTCTGGAAACACCATATATTTT,TRBV7-2,.,.,TRBJ1-3
CASRRTGGIYEQYF,TGTGCCAGCAGAAGGACAGGGGGGATTTACGAGCAGTACTTC,TRBV27,TRBD1,.,TRBJ2-7
CASSQDGAEETQYF,TGTGCCAGCAGCCAAGATGGAGCTGAAGAGACCCAGTACTTC,TRBV4-2,.,.,TRBJ2-5
CASSLGLGLVNTEAFF,TGTGCCAGCAGCTTAGGATTGGGGCTGGTAAACACTGAAGCTTTCTTT,TRBV7-2,.,.,TRBJ1-1
CASSVDPLTGYTDTQYF,TGTGCCAGCAGCGTAGACCCCCTGACAGGGTACACAGATACGCAGTATTTT,TRBV9,TRBD1,.,TRBJ2-3
CASSPSTDTQYF,TGTGCCAGTAGTCCGAGCACAGATACGCAGTATTTT,TRBV19,.,once,TRBJ2-3
CASSENRGNQPQHF,TGTGCCAGTTCGGAGAACAGGGGCAATCAGCCCCAGCATTTT,TRBV6-1,.,once,TRBJ1-5
CASSQPPGQGEETQYF,TGTGCCAGCAGCCAACCACCGGGACAGGGGGAAGAGACCCAGTACTTC,TRBV5-4,TRBD1,once,TRBJ2-5
CASSQRTGGYEQYF,TGTGCCAGCAGCCAAAGGACAGGGGGCTACGAGCAGTACTTC,TRBV4-2,TRBD1,.,TRBJ2-7
CASSLAGLNTDTQYF,TGCGCCAGCAGCTTGGCAGGACTCAACACAGATACGCAGTATTTT,TRBV5-1,.,.,TRBJ2-3
CSARHEDSRIF,TGCAGTGCTAGGCATGAGGACAGTAGGATCTTC,TRBV20-1,.,.,TRBJ2-1